Below are 7 T cell receptor beta chains sequenced from a single sample in a study of cytomegalovirus exposure and HLA in healthy donors. In the PCR, 60 Vbeta and 13 Jbeta primers were used. TCRdb keeps only in-frame clones here, not all; method: immunoSEQ multiplex PCR. The sample yields approximately 170,000 clones, approximately 81% seen once. The specimen sequenced was PBMCs. These receptors all stem from a woman aged 50 to 60 in good health and CMV-seronegative.

The chain joins TRBV5-1 to TRBJ2-3; the match to TRBD2 covers 7 bases. The CDR3 runs 15 residues. J was trimmed by 2 bases and V by 4 bases; bases with no gene match: 7. CDR1 is SGHRS and CDR2 is YFSETQ in the germline V gene. The CDR3 loop is CASSPGLSITDTQYF. As DNA, the CDR3 is TGCGCCAGCAGCCCGGGACTAAGTATCACAGATACGCAGTATTTT. The full variable domain, its missing parts supplied by reference TRBV5-1 and TRBJ2-3, is KAGVTQTPRYLIKTRGQQVTLSCSPISGHRSVSWYQQTPGQGLQFLFEYFSETQRNKGNFPGRFSGRQFSNSRSEMNVSTLELGDSALYLCASSPGLSITDTQYFGPGTRLTVL.

This chain joins TRBV9 and TRBJ1-1, with D unresolved. CDR3 length equals 15 residues. Trimming removed 4 bases from V and 4 bases from J, with 17 bases in between. In germline, CDR1 is SGDLS, CDR2 YYNGEE. The DNA for the CDR3 is TGTGCCAGCAGCCTGACCGAGGGAGGGTCCACTGAAGCTTTCTTT. This encodes CASSLTEGGSTEAFF.

The rearrangement joins TRBV19 to TRBJ1-2, with unresolved D. The CDR3 consists of 16 residues. Germline values: CDR1 LNHDA, CDR2 SQIVND (reference sequence). The ends were cut back, 5 bases at V and 4 bases at J, with 20 bases in the middle. The CDR3 is CASSLAPQLLVYGYTF. The CDR3 nucleotides are TGTGCCAGTAGTCTTGCCCCACAGCTTCTGGTCTATGGCTACACCTTC.

CDR3 loop: CAISESIMTGLNQPQHF. The CDR3 coding sequence is TGTGCCATCAGTGAGTCTATAATGACGGGGTTGAATCAGCCCCAGCATTTT. The chain couples TRBV10-3 to TRBJ1-5; D remains unclear. The ends were cut back, 0 bases at V and 4 bases at J, with 16 bases in the middle. The CDR3 is 17 amino acids. From germline, CDR1 is ENHRY and CDR2 SYGVKD.

The genes are TRBV29-1 and TRBJ2-1, with unresolved D. The germline CDR1 and CDR2 sequences are SQVTM and ANQGSEA. CDR3 length equals 14 residues. Trimming left V 4 bases short and J 7 bases short, with 17 bases between. CDR3: CSVAPYGLTNEQFF. CDR3 in DNA: TGCAGCGTTGCCCCATATGGGCTTACAAATGAGCAGTTCTTC.

V and J are TRBV28 and TRBJ2-5; the D gene is possibly TRBD1 (6 bases). This CDR3 has 13 amino acids. Trimming took 5 bases from V and 11 from J, leaving 18 bases between them. CDR1 and CDR2 (germline): MDHEN, SYDVKM. The CDR3 sequence is CASSRAQGWEQYF. Written as DNA, the CDR3 is TGTGCCAGCAGTCGAGCGCAGGGGTGGGAGCAGTACTTC.

This chain joins TRBV28 and TRBJ2-5; D might be TRBD1 (6 bases). With the DNA end fitting TRBJ2-7 better, the J assignment may be wrong. Germline loops: CDR1 MDHEN, CDR2 SYDVKM. The CDR3 contains 15 residues. This CDR3 is CASSSLRGQTYEQYF. CDR3 DNA sequence: TGTGCCAGCAGTTCACTGCGCGGACAGACCTACGAGCAGTACTTC.